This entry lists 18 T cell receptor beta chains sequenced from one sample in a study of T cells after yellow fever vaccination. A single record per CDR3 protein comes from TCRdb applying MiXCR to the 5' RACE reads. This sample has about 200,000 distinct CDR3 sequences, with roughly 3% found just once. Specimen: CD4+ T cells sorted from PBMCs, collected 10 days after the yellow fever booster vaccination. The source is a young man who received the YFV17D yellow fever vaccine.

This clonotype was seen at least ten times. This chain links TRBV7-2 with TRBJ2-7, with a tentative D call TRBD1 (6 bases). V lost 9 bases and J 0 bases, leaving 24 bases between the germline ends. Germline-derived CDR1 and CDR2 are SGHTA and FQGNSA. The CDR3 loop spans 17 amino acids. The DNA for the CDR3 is TGTGCCAGGAACCGAGGATGTGGCCAGGGGTTCTCCTACGAGCAGTACGTC. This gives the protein CARNRGCGQGFSYEQYV.

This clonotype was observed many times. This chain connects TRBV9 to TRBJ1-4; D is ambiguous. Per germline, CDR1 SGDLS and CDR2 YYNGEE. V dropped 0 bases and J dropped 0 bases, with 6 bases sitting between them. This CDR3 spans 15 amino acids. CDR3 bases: TGTGCCAGCAGCGTAGGGGTGACAACTAATGAAAAACTGTTTTTT. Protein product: CASSVGVTTNEKLFF.

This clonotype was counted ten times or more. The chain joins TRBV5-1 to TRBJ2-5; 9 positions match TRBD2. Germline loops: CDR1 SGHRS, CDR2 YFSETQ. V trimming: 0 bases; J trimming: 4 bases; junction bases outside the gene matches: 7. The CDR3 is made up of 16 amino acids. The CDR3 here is CASSLGPLLAGETQYF. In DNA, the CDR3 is TGCGCCAGCAGCTTGGGACCCCTACTAGCGGGAGAGACCCAGTACTTC.

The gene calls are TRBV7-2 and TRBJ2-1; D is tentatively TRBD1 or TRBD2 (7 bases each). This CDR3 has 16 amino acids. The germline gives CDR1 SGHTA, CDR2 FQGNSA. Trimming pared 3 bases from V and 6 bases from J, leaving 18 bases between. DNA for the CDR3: TGTGCCAGCAGCTTCCAGGGGGGACTATTAGTCAATGAGCAGTTCTTC. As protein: CASSFQGGLLVNEQFF.

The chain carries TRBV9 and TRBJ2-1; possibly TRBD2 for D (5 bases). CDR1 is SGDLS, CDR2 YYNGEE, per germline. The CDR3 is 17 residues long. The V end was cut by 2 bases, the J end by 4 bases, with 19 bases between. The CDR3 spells CASSVSGGPPLYNEQFF. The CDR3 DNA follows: TGTGCCAGCAGCGTGAGTGGAGGACCACCGCTATACAATGAGCAGTTCTTC.

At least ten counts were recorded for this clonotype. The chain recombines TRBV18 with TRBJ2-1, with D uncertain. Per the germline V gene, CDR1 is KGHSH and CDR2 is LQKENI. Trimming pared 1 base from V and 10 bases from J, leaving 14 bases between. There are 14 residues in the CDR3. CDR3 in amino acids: CASSPLKGKDEQFF. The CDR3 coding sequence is TGTGCCAGCTCACCACTAAAAGGGAAAGACGAGCAGTTCTTC.

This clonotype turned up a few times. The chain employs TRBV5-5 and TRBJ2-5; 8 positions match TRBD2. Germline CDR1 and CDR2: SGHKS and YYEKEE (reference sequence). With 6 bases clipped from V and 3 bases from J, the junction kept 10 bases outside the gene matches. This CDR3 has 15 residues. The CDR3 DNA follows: TGTGCCAGCACCCGTAGAGGACTAGCAGAAGAGACCCAGTACTTC. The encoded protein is CASTRRGLAEETQYF.

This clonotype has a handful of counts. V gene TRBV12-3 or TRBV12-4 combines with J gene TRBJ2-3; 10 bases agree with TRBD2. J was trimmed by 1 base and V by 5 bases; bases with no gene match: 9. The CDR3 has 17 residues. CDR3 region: CASSPPSGTSGTDTQYF. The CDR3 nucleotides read TGTGCCAGCAGTCCCCCCTCGGGGACTAGCGGCACAGATACGCAGTATTTT.

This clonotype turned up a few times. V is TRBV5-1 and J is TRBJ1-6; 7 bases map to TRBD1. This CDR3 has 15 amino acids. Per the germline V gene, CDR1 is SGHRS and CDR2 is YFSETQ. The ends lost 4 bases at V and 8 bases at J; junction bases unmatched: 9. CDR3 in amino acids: CASSPTLGTDSPLHF. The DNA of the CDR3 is TGCGCCAGCAGCCCTACACTGGGGACAGATTCACCCCTCCACTTT.

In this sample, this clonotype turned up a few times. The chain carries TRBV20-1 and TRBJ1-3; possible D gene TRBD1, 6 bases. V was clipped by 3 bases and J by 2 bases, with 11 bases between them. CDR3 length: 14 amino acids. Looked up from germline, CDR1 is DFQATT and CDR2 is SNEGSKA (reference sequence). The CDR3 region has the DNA TGCAGTGCTAGTCGGGGGGGCCCTGGAAACACCATATATTTT. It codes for CSASRGGPGNTIYF.

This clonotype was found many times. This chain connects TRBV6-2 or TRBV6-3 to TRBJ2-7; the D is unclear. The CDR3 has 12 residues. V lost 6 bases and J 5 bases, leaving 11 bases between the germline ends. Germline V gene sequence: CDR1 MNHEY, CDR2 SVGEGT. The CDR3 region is CASSQRQDEQYV. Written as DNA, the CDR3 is TGTGCCAGCAGCCAGAGGCAAGACGAGCAGTACGTC.

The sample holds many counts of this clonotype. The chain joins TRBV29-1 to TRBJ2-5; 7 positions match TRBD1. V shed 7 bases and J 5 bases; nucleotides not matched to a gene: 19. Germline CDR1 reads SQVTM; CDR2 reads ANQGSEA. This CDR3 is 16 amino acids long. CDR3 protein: CSGLAPRQGVSETQYF. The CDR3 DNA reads TGCAGCGGTTTAGCCCCGAGACAGGGTGTTTCGGAGACCCAGTACTTC. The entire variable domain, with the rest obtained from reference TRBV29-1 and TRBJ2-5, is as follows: SAVISQKPSRDICQRGTSLTIQCQVDSQVTMMFWYRQQPGQSLTLIATANQGSEATYESGFVIDKFPISRPNLTFSTLTVSNMSPEDSSIYLCSGLAPRQGVSETQYFGPGTRLLVL.

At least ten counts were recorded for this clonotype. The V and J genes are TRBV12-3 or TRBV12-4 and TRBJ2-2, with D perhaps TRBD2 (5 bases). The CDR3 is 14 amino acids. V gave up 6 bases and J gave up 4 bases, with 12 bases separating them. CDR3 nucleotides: TGTGCCAGCAGCATCTCGGGATCCACCGGGGAGCTGTTTTTT. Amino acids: CASSISGSTGELFF.

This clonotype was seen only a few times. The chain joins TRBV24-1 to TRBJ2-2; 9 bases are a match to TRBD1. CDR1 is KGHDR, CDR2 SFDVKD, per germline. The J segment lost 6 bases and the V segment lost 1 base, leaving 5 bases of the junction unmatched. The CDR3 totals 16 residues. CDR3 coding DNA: TGTGCCACCAGTGATTTCCTGGGACAGGGTGCCGGGGAGCTGTTTTTT. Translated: CATSDFLGQGAGELFF.

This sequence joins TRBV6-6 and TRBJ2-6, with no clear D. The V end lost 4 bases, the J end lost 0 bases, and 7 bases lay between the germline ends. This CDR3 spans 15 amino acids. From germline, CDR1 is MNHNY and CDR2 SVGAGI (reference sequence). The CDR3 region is CASSWAASGANVLTF. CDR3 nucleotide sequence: TGTGCCAGCAGTTGGGCCGCCTCTGGGGCCAACGTCCTGACTTTC.

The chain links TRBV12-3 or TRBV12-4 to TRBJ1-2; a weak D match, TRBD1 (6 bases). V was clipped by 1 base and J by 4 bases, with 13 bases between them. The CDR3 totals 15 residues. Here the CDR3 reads CASSLVGGAGYGYTF. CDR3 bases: TGTGCCAGCAGTTTAGTGGGGGGCGCTGGCTATGGCTACACCTTC.

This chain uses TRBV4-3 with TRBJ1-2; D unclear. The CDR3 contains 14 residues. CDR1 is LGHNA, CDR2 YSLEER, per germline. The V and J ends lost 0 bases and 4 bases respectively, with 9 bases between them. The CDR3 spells CASSQDTGPYGYTF. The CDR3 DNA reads TGCGCCAGCAGCCAAGACACCGGACCCTATGGCTACACCTTC.

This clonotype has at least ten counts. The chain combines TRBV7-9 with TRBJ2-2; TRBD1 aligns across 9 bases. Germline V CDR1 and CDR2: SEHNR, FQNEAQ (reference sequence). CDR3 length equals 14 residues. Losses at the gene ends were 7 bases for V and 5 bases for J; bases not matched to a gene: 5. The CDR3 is CASNPDRGTGELFF. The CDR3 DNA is TGTGCCAGCAACCCCGACAGGGGGACCGGGGAGCTGTTTTTT.